The rows below give T cell receptor beta chains drawn from one sample of a study of T cell changes during pregnancy in multiple sclerosis. Sequencing was performed with immunoSEQ multiplex PCR; in TCRdb, only in-frame clones are kept and a portion is missing. The sample shows about 80,000 clones, 92% of them seen only once. Material: peripheral blood, obtained before pregnancy. The receptors were sampled from a female donor with multiple sclerosis, enrolled in a pregnancy study. The conserved cysteine and the conserved F or W are not part of the CDR3 here. The order of the fields is J gene, CDR3 length, V gene, CDR3 protein.

>TRBJ2-7|14|TRBV29-1
SVEDFVGQSTYEQY
>TRBJ1-1|11|TRBV30
AWSAQRGTEAF
>TRBJ2-1|12|TRBV28
ASSLTPSYNEQF
>TRBJ1-1|12|TRBV6-1
ASSEWRLNTEAF
>TRBJ1-6|12|TRBV30
AFNDRLRMSPLH
>TRBJ2-3|17|TRBV9
ASSVSVRTSGRGTDTQY
>TRBJ2-7|10|TRBV2
ASSGQGVEQY
>TRBJ1-1|11|TRBV30
AWSQGAHTEAF
>TRBJ2-7|13|TRBV11-2
ASSLQAGLAYEQY
>TRBJ1-1|12|TRBV28
ASRAPGGRTEAF
>TRBJ2-3|15|TRBV5-4
ASSLRSAGPTTDTQY
>TRBJ2-3|12|TRBV27
AIIISGSRDTQY
>TRBJ2-1|19|TRBV27
ASSSLTLTSGRAKTYNEQF
>TRBJ2-7|11|TRBV11-2
ASSTTAGKEQY
>TRBJ2-7|12|TRBV4-3
ASSLLTGRYEQY
>TRBJ2-7|11|TRBV7-2
ASSLDSTYEQY
>TRBJ2-1|11|TRBV27
ASSLAVYNEQF
>TRBJ1-5|13|TRBV7-9
ASSLGTAVNQPQH
>TRBJ2-1|13|TRBV10-3
AISPGLAGYNEQF
>TRBJ2-1|15|TRBV18
ASSPRPGTSGYNEQF
>TRBJ2-1|11|TRBV19
ASSDRNYNEQF
>TRBJ1-2|11|TRBV6-5
ASSATGVVGYT
>TRBJ2-7|13|TRBV4-3
ASSQEQSGYYEQY
>TRBJ2-1|11|TRBV4-2
ASGGGYYNEQF
>TRBJ1-2|12|TRBV7-2
ASSSNGQFYGYT
>TRBJ2-5|12|TRBV29-1
SVWGERRVETQY
>TRBJ2-7|12|TRBV2
ASSDSNRVGEQY
>TRBJ1-4|13|TRBV5-8
ASSLRDGTNEKLF
>TRBJ2-5|11|TRBV30
AWSATRQDKQY
>TRBJ1-3|9|TRBV11-2
ASSYGVGIY
>TRBJ1-1|12|TRBV9
ASSAPGGRTEAF
>TRBJ2-7|13|TRBV6-5
ASRQTGTADYEQY
>TRBJ1-1|12|TRBV5-5
ASSSGQMNTEAF
>TRBJ1-1|13|TRBV6-5
ASSYYGGGNTEAF
>TRBJ2-5|13|TRBV14
ASSQRTNHQETQY
>TRBJ1-1|12|TRBV6-5
ASSLGRVGTEAF
>TRBJ2-7|12|TRBV6-5
ASRHHGSGYEQY
>TRBJ1-1|11|TRBV5-6
ASSVTGNTEAF
>TRBJ1-5|12|TRBV10-3
AISDESSNQPQH
>TRBJ2-1|14|TRBV4-3
ASSLGTSGDYNEQF
>TRBJ1-1|14|TRBV10-3
AISEKRSPMNTEAF
>TRBJ2-3|13|TRBV19
ASSMGDILTDTQY
>TRBJ1-4|11|TRBV30
ACRGAAREKLF
>TRBJ2-1|16|TRBV29-1
SVDPANFFRGTYNEQF